Listed below are T cell receptor beta chains from one sample, sequenced in a study of cytomegalovirus exposure and HLA in healthy donors. Generated by immunoSEQ multiplex PCR, the TCRdb table keeps only in-frame clones and is missing some. The data hold about 140,000 clones, with 80% to 90% observed a single time. Sequencing input: PBMCs. The origin of the receptors is a man aged 18-30 years in good health and CMV-seropositive. The CDR3 runs from the conserved cysteine through the conserved F or W. A D gene is named only where the DNA matches it firmly. A clone size is listed for some rows: how often the clone was seen (once, few, many), or a class if it is expanded.

D	size	V	J	CDR3	DNA
TRBD1	NA	TRBV28	TRBJ2-7	CASNQGAYEQYF	TGTGCCAGCAATCAGGGGGCTTACGAGCAGTACTTC
NA	NA	TRBV7-9	TRBJ2-1	CASSLEGRIYNEQFF	TGTGCCAGCAGCTTAGAAGGGAGGATTTACAATGAGCAGTTCTTC
TRBD2	once	TRBV7-2	TRBJ2-7	CASSLSGGPYEQYF	TGTGCCAGCAGCTTGAGCGGGGGCCCCTACGAGCAGTACTTC
NA	NA	TRBV5-4	TRBJ2-1	CASFGSGGNEQFF	TGTGCCAGCTTCGGGTCTGGCGGCAATGAGCAGTTCTTC
NA	NA	TRBV15	TRBJ1-2	CATSRDVGVYGYTF	TGTGCCACCAGCAGAGATGTAGGGGTCTATGGCTACACCTTC
TRBD1	NA	TRBV30	TRBJ1-1	CAWDREMNTEAFF	TGTGCCTGGGACAGGGAGATGAACACTGAAGCTTTCTTT
NA	few	TRBV6-1	TRBJ1-5	CARDNPNQPQHF	TGTGCCAGGGACAATCCGAATCAGCCCCAGCATTTT
TRBD1	NA	TRBV5-1	TRBJ2-2	CASSLKGAGELFF	TGCGCCAGCAGCTTGAAGGGGGCTGGGGAGCTGTTTTTT
NA	once	TRBV28	TRBJ1-5	CASKDRPSNQPQHF	TGTGCCAGCAAAGACAGGCCTAGCAATCAGCCCCAGCATTTT
NA	NA	TRBV2	TRBJ1-1	CASTEGGDTEAFF	TGTGCCAGCACCGAAGGGGGGGACACTGAAGCTTTCTTT
TRBD1	NA	TRBV6-1	TRBJ1-1	CASKPWGDREAFF	TGTGCCAGCAAGCCTTGGGGAGACAGGGAGGCTTTCTTT
NA	once	TRBV4-1	TRBJ2-1	CASSQNLAGNEQFF	TGCGCCAGCAGCCAAAATCTAGCAGGAAATGAGCAGTTCTTC
NA	NA	TRBV6-1	TRBJ2-1	CASRGRLLSYNEQFF	TGTGCCAGCAGGGGGCGGCTGCTCTCCTACAATGAGCAGTTCTTC
NA	NA	TRBV6-5	TRBJ1-5	CASSYSRGGRDQPQHF	TGTGCCAGCAGTTACTCGAGGGGGGGCCGGGATCAGCCCCAGCATTTT
TRBD1	NA	TRBV19	TRBJ2-7	CASGQGGYEQYF	TGTGCCAGCGGACAGGGGGGATACGAGCAGTACTTC